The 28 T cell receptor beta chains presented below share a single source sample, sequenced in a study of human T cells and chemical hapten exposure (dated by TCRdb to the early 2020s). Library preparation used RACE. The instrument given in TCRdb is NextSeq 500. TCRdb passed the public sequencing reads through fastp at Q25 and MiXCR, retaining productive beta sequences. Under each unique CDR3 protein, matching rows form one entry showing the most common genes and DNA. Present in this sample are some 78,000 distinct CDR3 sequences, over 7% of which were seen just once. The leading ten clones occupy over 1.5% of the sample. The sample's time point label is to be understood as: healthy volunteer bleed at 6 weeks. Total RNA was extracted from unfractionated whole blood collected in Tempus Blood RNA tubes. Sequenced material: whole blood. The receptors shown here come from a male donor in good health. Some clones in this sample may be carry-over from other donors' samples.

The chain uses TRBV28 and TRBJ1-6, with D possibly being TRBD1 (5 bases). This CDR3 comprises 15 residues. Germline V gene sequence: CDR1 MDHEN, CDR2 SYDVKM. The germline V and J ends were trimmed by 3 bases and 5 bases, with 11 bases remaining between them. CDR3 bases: TGTGCCAGCAGTTTGGCCAGGGTAAATAATTCACCCCTCCACTTT. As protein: CASSLARVNNSPLHF.

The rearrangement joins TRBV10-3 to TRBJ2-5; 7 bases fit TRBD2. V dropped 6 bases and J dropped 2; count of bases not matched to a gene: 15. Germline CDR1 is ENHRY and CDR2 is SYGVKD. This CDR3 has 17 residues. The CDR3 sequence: CAISQPGLTTVQETQYF. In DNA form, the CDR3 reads TGTGCCATCAGCCAACCGGGACTAACAACCGTACAAGAGACCCAGTACTTC.

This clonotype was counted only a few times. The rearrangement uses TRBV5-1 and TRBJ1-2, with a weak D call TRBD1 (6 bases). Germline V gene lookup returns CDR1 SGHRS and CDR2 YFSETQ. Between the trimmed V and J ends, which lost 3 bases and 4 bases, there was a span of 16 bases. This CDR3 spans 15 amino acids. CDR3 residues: CASSWGQGKAYGYTF. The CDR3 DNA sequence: TGCGCCAGCAGCTGGGGGCAGGGGAAGGCCTATGGCTACACCTTC.

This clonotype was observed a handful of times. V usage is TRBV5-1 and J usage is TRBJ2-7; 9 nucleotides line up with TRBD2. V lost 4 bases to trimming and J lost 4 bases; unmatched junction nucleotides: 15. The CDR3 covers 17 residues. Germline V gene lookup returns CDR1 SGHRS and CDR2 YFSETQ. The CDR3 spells CASSPYSLREGQYEQYF. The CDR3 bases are TGCGCCAGCAGCCCTTACTCTCTGCGGGAGGGACAGTACGAGCAGTACTTC.

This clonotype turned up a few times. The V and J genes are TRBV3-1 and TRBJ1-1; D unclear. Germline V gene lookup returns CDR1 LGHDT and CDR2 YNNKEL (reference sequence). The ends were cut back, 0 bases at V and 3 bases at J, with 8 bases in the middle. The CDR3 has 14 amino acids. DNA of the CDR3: TGTGCCAGCAGCCAAGAAGCCAGATACACTGAAGCTTTCTTT. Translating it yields CASSQEARYTEAFF.

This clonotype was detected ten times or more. For the CDR3, the DNA is TGCGCCAGCAGCCAAGGAGGTAGCGGGGGGCTCCCCCCAGATACGCAGTATTTT. It specifies CASSQGGSGGLPPDTQYF. This chain links TRBV4-3 with TRBJ2-3, with 10 bases lining up with TRBD2. The CDR3 consists of 18 residues. Trimming cost V 1 base and J 4 bases; bases outside gene matches: 11. Germline loops: CDR1 LGHNA, CDR2 YSLEER.

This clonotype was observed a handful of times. Written as DNA, the CDR3 is TGCGCCAGCAGCCAAGATAAGGGGGTTGATGGAGAGCAGTACTTC. Translating it yields CASSQDKGVDGEQYF. The chain uses TRBV4-3 and TRBJ2-7, with D tentatively TRBD1 (6 bases). V lost 0 bases to trimming and J lost 7 bases, with 16 bases between them. The V gene's germline CDR1 is LGHNA and CDR2 YSLEER. This CDR3 region has 15 residues.

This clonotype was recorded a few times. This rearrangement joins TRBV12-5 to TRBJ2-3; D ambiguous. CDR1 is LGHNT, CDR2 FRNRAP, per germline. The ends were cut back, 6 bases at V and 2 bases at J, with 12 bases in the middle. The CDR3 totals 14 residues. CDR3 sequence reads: CASGSDKHTDTQYF. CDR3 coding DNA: TGTGCTAGTGGCTCTGACAAGCACACAGATACGCAGTATTTT. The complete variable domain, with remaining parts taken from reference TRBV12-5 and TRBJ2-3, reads DARVTQTPRHKVTEMGQEVTMRCQPILGHNTVFWYRQTMMQGLELLAYFRNRAPLDDSGMPKDRFSAEMPDATLATLKIQPSEPRDSAVYFCASGSDKHTDTQYFGPGTRLTVL.

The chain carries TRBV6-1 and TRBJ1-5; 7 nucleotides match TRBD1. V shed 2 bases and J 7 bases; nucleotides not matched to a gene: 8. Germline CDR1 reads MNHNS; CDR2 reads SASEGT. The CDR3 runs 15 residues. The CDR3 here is CASSEKEGAGQPQHF. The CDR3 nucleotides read TGTGCCAGCAGTGAAAAGGAGGGGGCAGGCCAGCCCCAGCATTTT.

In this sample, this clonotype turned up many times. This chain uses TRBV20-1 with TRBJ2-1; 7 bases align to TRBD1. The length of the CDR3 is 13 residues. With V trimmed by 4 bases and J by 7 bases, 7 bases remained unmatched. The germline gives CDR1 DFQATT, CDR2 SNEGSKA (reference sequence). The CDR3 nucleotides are TGCAGTGCTAACAATCAACAGGGGAATGAGCAGTTCTTC. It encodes CSANNQQGNEQFF.

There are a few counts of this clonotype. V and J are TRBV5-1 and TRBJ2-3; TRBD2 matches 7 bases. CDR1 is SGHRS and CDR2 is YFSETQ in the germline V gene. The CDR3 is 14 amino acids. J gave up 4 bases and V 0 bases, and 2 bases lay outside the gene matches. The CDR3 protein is CASSLGGGSDTQYF. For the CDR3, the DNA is TGCGCCAGCAGCTTGGGGGGAGGGTCAGATACGCAGTATTTT.

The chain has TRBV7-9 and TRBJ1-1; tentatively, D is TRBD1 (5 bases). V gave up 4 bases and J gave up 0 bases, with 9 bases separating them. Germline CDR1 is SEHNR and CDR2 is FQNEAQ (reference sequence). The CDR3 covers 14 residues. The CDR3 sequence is CASSSRDLNTEAFF. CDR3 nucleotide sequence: TGTGCCAGCAGCTCACGGGACCTGAACACTGAAGCTTTCTTT.

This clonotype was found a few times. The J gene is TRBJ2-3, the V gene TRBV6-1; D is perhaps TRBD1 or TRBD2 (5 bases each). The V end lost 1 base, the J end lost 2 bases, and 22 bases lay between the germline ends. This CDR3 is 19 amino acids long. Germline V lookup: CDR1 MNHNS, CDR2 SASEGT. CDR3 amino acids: CASSEGMWFGAGTTDTQYF. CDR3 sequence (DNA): TGTGCCAGCAGTGAAGGGATGTGGTTCGGGGCAGGGACCACAGATACGCAGTATTTT.

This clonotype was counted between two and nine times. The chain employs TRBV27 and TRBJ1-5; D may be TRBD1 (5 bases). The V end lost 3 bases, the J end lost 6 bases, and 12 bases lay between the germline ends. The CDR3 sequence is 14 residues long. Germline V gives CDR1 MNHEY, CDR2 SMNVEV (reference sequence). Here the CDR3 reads CASSLGRGSQPQHF. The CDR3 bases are TGTGCCAGCAGTTTGGGGAGGGGAAGTCAGCCCCAGCATTTT.

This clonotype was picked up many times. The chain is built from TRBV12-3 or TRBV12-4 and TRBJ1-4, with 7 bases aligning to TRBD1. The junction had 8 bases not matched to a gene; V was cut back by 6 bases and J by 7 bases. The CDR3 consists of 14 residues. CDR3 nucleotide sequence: TGTGCCAGCAGCCCTCCAGGGGGTGTTGAAAAACTGTTTTTT. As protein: CASSPPGGVEKLFF.

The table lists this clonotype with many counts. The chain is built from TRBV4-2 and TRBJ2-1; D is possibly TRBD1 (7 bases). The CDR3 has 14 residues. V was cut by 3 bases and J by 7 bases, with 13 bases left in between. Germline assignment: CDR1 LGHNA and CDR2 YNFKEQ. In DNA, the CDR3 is TGTGCCAGCAGCCATTTGACAGGGAGGAATGAGCAGTTCTTC. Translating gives CASSHLTGRNEQFF.

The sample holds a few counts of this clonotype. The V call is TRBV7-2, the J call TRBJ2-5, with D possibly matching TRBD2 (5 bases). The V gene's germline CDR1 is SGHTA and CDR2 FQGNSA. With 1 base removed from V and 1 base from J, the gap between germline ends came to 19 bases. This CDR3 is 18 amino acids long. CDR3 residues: CASSLGPSLTSSQETQYF. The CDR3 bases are TGTGCCAGCAGCTTAGGACCTAGCCTTACATCCTCCCAAGAGACCCAGTACTTC.

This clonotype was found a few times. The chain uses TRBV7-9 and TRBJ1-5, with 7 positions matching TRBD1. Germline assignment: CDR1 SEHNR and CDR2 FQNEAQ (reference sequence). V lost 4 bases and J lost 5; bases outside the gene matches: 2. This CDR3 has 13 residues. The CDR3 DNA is TGTGCCAGCAGCTGGGACAGTGATCAGCCCCAGCATTTT. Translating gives CASSWDSDQPQHF.

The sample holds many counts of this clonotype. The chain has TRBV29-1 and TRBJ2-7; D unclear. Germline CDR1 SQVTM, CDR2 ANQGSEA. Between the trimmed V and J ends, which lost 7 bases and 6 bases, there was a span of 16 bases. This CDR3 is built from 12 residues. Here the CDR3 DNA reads TGCAGCGCTATAGTGAAGGGTCGCGAGCAGTACTTC. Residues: CSAIVKGREQYF.

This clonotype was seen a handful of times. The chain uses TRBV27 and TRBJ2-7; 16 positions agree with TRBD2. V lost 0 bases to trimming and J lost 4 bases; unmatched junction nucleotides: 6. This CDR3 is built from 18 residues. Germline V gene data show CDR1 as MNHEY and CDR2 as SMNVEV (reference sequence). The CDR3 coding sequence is TGTGCCAGCAGTTTATCGAAACCGGGACTAGCGGGAGGGTACGAGCAGTACTTC. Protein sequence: CASSLSKPGLAGGYEQYF.

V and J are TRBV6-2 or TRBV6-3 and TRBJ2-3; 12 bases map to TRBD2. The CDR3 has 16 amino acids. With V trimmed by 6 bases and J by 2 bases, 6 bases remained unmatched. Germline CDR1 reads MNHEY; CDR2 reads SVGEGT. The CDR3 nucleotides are TGTGCCAGCAGCCCGACTAGCGGGGGTCCCACAGATACGCAGTATTTT. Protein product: CASSPTSGGPTDTQYF.

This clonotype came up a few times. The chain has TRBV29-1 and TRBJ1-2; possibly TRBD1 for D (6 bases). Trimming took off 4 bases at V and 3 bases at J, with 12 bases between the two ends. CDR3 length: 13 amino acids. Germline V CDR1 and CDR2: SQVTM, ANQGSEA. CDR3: CSVGLGGHYGYTF. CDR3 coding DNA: TGCAGCGTTGGCCTGGGGGGCCACTATGGCTACACCTTC.

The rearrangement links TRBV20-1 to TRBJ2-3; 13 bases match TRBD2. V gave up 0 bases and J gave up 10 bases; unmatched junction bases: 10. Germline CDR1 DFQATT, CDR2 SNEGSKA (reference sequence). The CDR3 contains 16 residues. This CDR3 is CSARDPGLAGAIAQYF. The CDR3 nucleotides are TGCAGTGCTAGAGATCCAGGACTAGCGGGAGCGATAGCGCAGTATTTT.

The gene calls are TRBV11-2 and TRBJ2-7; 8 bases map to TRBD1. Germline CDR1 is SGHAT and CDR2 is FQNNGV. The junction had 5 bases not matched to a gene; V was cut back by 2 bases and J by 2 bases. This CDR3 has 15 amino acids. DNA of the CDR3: TGTGCCAGCAGCTTACTGGACAGGGAGCCCTACGAGCAGTACTTC. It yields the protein CASSLLDREPYEQYF.

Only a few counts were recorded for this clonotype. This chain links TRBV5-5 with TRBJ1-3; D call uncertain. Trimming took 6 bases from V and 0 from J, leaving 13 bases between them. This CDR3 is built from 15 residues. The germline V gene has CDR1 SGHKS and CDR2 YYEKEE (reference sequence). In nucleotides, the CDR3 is TGTGCCAGCACCCTAAGGTTATCCTCTGGAAACACCATATATTTT. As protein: CASTLRLSSGNTIYF.

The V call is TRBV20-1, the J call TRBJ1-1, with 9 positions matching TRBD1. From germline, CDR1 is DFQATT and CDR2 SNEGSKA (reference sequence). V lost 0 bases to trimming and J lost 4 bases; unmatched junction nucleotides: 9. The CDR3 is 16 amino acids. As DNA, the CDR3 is TGCAGTGCTAGAGATAGACAGGGGGGTTGGAGCACTGAAGCTTTCTTT. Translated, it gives CSARDRQGGWSTEAFF.

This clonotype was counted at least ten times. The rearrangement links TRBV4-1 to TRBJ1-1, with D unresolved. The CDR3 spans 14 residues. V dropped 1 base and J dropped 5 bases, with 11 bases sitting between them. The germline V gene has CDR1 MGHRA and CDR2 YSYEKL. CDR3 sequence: CASSQASGWTEAFF. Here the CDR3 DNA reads TGCGCCAGCAGCCAAGCGTCGGGGTGGACTGAAGCTTTCTTT.

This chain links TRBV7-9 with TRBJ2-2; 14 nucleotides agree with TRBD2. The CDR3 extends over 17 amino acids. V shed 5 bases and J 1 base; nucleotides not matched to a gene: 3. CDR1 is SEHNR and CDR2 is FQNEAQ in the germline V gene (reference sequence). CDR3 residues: CASSPGLAGENTGELFF. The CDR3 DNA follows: TGTGCCAGCAGCCCGGGACTAGCGGGGGAGAACACCGGGGAGCTGTTTTTT.